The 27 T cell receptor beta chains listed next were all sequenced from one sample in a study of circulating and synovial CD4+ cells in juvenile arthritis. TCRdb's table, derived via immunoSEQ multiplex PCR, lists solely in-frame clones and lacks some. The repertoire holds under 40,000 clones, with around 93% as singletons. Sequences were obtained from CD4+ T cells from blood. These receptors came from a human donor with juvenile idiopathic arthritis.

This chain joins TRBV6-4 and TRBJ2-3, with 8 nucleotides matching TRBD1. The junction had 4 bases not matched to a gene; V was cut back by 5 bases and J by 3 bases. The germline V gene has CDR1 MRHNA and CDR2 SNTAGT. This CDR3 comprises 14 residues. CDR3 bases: TGTGCCAGCAGTCAGTGGACAGGGACAGATACGCAGTATTTT. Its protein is CASSQWTGTDTQYF.

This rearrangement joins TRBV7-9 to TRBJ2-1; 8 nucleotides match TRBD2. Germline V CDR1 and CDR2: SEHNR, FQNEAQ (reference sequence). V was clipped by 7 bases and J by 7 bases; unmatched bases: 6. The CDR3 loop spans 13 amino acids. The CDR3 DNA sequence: TGTGCCAGCAAACTAGCGGCAGGGAATGAGCAGTTCTTC. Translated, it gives CASKLAAGNEQFF.

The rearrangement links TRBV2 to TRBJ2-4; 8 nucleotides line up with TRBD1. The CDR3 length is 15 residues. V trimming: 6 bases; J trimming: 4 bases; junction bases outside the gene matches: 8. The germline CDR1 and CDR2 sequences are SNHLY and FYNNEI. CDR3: CASRSEGQVKNIQYF. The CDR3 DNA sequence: TGTGCCAGCAGATCAGAGGGACAGGTTAAAAACATTCAGTACTTC.

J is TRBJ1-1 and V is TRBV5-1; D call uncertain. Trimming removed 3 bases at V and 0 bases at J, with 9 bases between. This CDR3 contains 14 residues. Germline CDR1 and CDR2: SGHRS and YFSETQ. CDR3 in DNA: TGCGCCAGCAGCTGGGAGAACATGAACACTGAAGCTTTCTTT. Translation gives CASSWENMNTEAFF.

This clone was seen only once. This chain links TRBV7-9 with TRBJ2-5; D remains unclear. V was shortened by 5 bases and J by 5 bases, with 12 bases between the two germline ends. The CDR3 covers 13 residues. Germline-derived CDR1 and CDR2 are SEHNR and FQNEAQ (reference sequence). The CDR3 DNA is TGTGCCAGCAGCCCCCACCCGCGGGAGACCCAGTACTTC. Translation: CASSPHPRETQYF.

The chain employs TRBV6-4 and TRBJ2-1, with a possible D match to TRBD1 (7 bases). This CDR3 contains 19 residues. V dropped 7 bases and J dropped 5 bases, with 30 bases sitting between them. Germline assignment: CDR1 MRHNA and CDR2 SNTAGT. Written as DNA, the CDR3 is TGTGCCAGCATCCCGGGGCTAGCGCCACAGGGGAATACGGACAATGAGCAGTTCTTC. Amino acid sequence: CASIPGLAPQGNTDNEQFF.

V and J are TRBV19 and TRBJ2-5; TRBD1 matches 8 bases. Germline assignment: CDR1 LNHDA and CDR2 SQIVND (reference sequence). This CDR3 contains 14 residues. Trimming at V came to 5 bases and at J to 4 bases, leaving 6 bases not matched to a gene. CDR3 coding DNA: TGTGCCAGTAGTGTCGGACAGGGCGGAGAGACCCAGTACTTC. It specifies CASSVGQGGETQYF.

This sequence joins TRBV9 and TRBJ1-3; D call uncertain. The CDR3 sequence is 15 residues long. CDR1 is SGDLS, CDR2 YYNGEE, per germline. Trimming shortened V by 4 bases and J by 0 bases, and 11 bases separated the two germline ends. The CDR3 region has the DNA TGTGCCAGCAGCATCCGTCCGAGCTCTGGAAACACCATATATTTT. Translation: CASSIRPSSGNTIYF.

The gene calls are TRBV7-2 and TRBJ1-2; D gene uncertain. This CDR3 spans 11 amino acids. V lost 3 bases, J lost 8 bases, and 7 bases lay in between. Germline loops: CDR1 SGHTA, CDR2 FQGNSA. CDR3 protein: CASSFSVGYTF. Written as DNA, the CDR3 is TGTGCCAGCAGCTTTTCCGTCGGCTACACCTTC.

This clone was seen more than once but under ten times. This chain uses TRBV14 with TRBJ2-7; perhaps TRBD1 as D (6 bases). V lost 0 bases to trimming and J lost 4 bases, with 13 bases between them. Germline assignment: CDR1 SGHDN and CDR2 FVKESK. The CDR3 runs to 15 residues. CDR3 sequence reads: CASSQDAGTPYEQYF. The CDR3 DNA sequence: TGTGCCAGCAGCCAAGACGCCGGGACACCATACGAGCAGTACTTC.

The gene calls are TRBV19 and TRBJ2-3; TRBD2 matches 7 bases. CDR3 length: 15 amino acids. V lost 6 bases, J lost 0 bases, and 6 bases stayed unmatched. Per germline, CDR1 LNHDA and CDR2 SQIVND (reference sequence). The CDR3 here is CASRAPSGSTDTQYF. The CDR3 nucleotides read TGTGCCAGTAGGGCGCCTAGCGGAAGCACAGATACGCAGTATTTT. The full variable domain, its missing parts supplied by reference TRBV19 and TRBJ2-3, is DGGITQSPKYLFRKEGQNVTLSCEQNLNHDAMYWYRQDPGQGLRLIYYSQIVNDFQKGDIAEGYSVSREKKESFPLTVTSAQKNPTAFYLCASRAPSGSTDTQYFGPGTRLTVL.

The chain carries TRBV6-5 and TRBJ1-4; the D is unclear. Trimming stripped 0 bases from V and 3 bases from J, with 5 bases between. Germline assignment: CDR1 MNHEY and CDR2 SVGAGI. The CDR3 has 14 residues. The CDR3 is CASSYSPANEKLFF. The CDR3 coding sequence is TGTGCCAGCAGTTACTCCCCAGCTAATGAAAAACTGTTTTTT.

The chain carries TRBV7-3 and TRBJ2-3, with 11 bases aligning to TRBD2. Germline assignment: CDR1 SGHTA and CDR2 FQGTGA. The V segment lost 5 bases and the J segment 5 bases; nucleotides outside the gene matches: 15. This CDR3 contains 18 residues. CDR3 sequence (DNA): TGTGCCAGCAGCCTCGGGACTAGCGGAGCTCTCCGAGGAGATACGCAGTATTTT. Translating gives CASSLGTSGALRGDTQYF.

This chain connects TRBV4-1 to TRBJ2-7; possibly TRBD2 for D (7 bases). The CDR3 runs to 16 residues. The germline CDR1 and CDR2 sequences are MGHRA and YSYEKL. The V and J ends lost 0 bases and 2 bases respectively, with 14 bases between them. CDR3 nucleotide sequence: TGCGCCAGCAGCCAAGATCCCGAGGGGGGGACCTACGAGCAGTACTTC. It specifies CASSQDPEGGTYEQYF.

As DNA, the CDR3 is TGTGCCAGTAGTTCCTCCGTCCTGAATGAGCAGTTCTTC. This codes for CASSSSVLNEQFF. The chain combines TRBV19 with TRBJ2-1; D gene uncertain. Between the trimmed V and J ends, which lost 5 bases and 7 bases, there was a span of 12 bases. CDR1 is LNHDA, CDR2 SQIVND, per germline (reference sequence). The CDR3 is 13 amino acids.

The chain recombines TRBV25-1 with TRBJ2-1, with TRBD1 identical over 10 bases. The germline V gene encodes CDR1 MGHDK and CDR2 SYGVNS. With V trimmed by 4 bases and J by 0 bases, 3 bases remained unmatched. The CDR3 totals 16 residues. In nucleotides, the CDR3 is TGTGCCAGCAGTGGTTGGGACAGGGGCTCCTACAATGAGCAGTTCTTC. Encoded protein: CASSGWDRGSYNEQFF.

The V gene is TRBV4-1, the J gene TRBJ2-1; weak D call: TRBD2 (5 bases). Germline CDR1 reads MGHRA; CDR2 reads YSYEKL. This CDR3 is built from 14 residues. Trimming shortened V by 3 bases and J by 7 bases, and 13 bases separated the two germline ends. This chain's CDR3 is CASSHNGGPNEQFF. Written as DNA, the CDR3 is TGCGCCAGCAGCCACAACGGAGGTCCTAATGAGCAGTTCTTC.

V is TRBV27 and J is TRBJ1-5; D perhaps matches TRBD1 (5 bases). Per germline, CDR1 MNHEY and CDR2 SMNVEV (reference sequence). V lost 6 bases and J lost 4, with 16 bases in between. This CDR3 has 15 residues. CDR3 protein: CASSSGGKANQPQHF. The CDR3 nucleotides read TGTGCCAGCAGCTCGGGGGGAAAGGCAAATCAGCCCCAGCATTTT.

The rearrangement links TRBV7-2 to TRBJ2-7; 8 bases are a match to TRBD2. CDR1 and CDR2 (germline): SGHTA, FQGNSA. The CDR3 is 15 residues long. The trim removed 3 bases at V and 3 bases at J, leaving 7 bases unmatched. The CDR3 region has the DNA TGTGCCAGCAGCTTCCGGGTAGCGGGAAACTACGAGCAGTACTTC. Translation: CASSFRVAGNYEQYF.

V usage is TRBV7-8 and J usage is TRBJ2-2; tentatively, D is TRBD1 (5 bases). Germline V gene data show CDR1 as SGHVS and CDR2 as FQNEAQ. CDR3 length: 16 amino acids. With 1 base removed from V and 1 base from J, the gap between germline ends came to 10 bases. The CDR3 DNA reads TGTGCCAGCAGCTTAGAAATAGGGGTGAACACCGGGGAGCTGTTTTTT. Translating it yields CASSLEIGVNTGELFF.

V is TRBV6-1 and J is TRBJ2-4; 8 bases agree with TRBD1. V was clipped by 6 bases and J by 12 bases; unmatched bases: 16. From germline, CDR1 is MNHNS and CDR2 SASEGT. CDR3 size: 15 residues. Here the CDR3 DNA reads TGTGCCAGCAGCTCGACAGGGGCCCCCCAAAGGGCTCAGTACTTC. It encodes CASSSTGAPQRAQYF.

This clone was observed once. The CDR3 is CASSVLDQGSGNTIYF. The CDR3 coding sequence is TGTGCCAGCTCAGTCCTCGACCAGGGCTCTGGAAACACCATATATTTT. V usage is TRBV18 and J usage is TRBJ1-3; D possibly corresponds to TRBD1 (5 bases). Germline CDR1 KGHSH, CDR2 LQKENI. Deletions cut 5 bases from V and 0 bases from J, with 14 bases between. The CDR3 has 16 amino acids.

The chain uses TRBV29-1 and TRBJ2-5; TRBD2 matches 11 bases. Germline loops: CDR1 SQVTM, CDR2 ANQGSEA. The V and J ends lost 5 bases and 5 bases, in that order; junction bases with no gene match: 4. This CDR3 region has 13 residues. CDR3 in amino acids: CSVRTSGPETQYF. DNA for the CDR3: TGCAGCGTTAGGACTAGCGGGCCGGAGACCCAGTACTTC.

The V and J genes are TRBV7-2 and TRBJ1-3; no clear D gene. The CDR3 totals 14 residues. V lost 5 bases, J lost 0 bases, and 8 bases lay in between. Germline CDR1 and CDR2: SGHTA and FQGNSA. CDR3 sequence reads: CASSLGISGNTIYF. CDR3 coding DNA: TGTGCCAGCAGCCTCGGTATCTCTGGAAACACCATATATTTT.

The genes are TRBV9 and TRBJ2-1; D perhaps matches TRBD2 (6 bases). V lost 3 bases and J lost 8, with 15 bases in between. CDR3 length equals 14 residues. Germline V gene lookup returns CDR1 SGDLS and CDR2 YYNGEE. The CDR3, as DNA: TGTGCCAGCAGCGGGCCGGCCGGGGAGGATGAGCAGTTCTTC. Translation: CASSGPAGEDEQFF. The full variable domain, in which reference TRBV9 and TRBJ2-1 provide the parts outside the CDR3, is DSGVTQTPKHLITATGQRVTLRCSPRSGDLSVYWYQQSLDQGLQFLIQYYNGEERAKGNILERFSAQQFPDLHSELNLSSLELGDSALYFCASSGPAGEDEQFFGPGTRLTVL.

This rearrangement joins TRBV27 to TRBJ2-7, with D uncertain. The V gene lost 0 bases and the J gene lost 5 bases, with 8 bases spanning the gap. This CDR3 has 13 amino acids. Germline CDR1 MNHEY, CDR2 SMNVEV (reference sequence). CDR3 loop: CASSLSGAHEQYF. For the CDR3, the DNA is TGTGCCAGCAGTTTATCCGGTGCCCACGAGCAGTACTTC.

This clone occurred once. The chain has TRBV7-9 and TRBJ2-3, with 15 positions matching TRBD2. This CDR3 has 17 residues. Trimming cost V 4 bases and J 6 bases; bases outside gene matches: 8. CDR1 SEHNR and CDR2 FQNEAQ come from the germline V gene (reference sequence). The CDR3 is CASSWGLAGGALDTQYF. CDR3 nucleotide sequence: TGTGCCAGCAGCTGGGGACTAGCGGGAGGAGCATTGGATACGCAGTATTTT.